This T cell receptor beta chain was profiled in a study of T cells in Graves' hyperthyroidism and ophthalmopathy. Germline values: CDR1 SGHVS, CDR2 FQNEAQ. The CDR3 length is 16 residues. With V trimmed by 11 bases and J by 6 bases, 20 bases remained unmatched. TCR beta CDR3 regions were amplified from RNA transcripts. The primer set for the first-round RT-PCR of the TCR CDR3 was HTBI. MiXCR, applied by TCRdb to the multiplex PCR reads, yields one record per CDR3 protein. The sample lists roughly 700,000 distinct CDR3 sequences; approximately 36% were seen once. Hyperthyroidism was newly diagnosed in patients aged 18 to 65 (duration under 2 months).

The specimen was blood. This TCR came from a woman aged 40-49 years with Graves' hyperthyroidism. The chain employs TRBV7-8 and TRBJ2-5, with TRBD1 matching 8 bases. The CDR3 DNA reads as TGTGCCTGGAGTGGACAGGGTGGGCACCGTGCAAAGACCCAGTACTTC. It codes for CAWSGQGGHRAKTQYF.